This is a list of T cell receptor beta chains from one sample in a study of spatial heterogeneity in lung cancer. TCRdb independently ran MiXCR on the 5' RACE reads; one entry per CDR3 protein. The sample includes approximately 2,200 distinct CDR3 sequences, about a sixth of them seen just once. The sequenced sample was PBMCs, obtained at surgery. The receptors stem from a male donor with early-stage non-small cell lung cancer. The CDR3 runs from the conserved cysteine through the conserved F or W. The D gene is left open where the match is weak. Clone sizes are given selectively: once, few, many, or a class where the clone is expanded.

many | TRBJ2-1 | TRBD2 | TRBV7-2 | 16 | TGTGCCAGCAGCTTATTCGTAGCGGGGGGTTCGGGTGAGCAGTTCTTC | CASSLFVAGGSGEQFF
- | TRBJ2-2 | - | TRBV5-1 | 18 | TGCGCCAGCAGCTTGGCCTTAGCGACTCAGTTGAACACCGGGGAGCTGTTTTTT | CASSLALATQLNTGELFF
medium-sized | TRBJ2-6 | TRBD2 | TRBV5-6 | 17 | TGTGCCAGCAGCTTGACTAGCGGGAGCTCTGGGGCCAACGTCCTGACTTTC | CASSLTSGSSGANVLTF
- | TRBJ1-1 | TRBD1 | TRBV28 | 15 | TGTGCCAGCAGACCTACAGGGGGCCAGGGATCCGAAGCTTTCTTT | CASRPTGGQGSEAFF
- | TRBJ1-2 | TRBD1 | TRBV14 | 14 | TGTGCCAGCAGCCAGGACAGGGGAGGCTATGGCTACACCTTC | CASSQDRGGYGYTF
- | TRBJ2-1 | - | TRBV25-1 | 13 | TGTGCCACCGGACTATTAGTCGGCAATGAGCAGTTCTTC | CATGLLVGNEQFF
medium-sized | TRBJ2-1 | TRBD2 | TRBV20-1 | 14 | TGCAGTGCTAGGGTTTTGTGGCGGGAGGGTGAGCAGTTCTTC | CSARVLWREGEQFF
- | TRBJ2-7 | TRBD2 | TRBV5-1 | 15 | TGCGCCAGCAGCTCAAGCGGGGCGTCCTCCTACGAGCAGTACTTC | CASSSSGASSYEQYF
- | TRBJ2-6 | TRBD1 | TRBV6-6 | 18 | TGTGCCAGCAGTTACAGGGACAGGGCGCTCTCTGGGGCCAACGTCCTGACTTTC | CASSYRDRALSGANVLTF
medium-sized | TRBJ1-2 | TRBD1 | TRBV10-3 | 14 | TGTGCCATCCGCGACGGGACAGTTAACTATGGCTACACCTTC | CAIRDGTVNYGYTF
- | TRBJ2-2 | TRBD2 | TRBV6-2/TRBV6-3 | 16 | TGTGTCGCGAGAGGGGCGGGAGGATATTCGACCGGGGAGCTGTTTTTT | CVARGAGGYSTGELFF
few | TRBJ2-1 | - | TRBV11-2 | 14 | TGTGCCAGCAGCTTAGCGACGGGGGGCAGGGAGCAGTTCTTC | CASSLATGGREQFF
medium-sized | TRBJ2-3 | TRBD2 | TRBV11-2 | 21 | TGTGCCAGCAGCCGCCGCGGAGGTCTAGCGGGAGGAGGAAGAGGGACAGATACGCAGTATTTT | CASSRRGGLAGGGRGTDTQYF
medium-sized | TRBJ2-7 | - | TRBV7-8 | 13 | TGTGCCAGCACCCCCCGGGGGACCTACGAGCAGTACTTC | CASTPRGTYEQYF
- | TRBJ2-1 | TRBD2 | TRBV27 | 12 | TGTGCCAGCAGTTTTACTAGCGGAGCGCAGTTCTTC | CASSFTSGAQFF
medium-sized | TRBJ2-5 | - | TRBV28 | 18 | TGTGCCAGCAGTTTCCGACTATTGGGCAGGGCCCACCAAGAGACCCAGTACTTC | CASSFRLLGRAHQETQYF
many | TRBJ2-5 | - | TRBV7-3 | 13 | TGTGCCAGCAGCTTCACAGGAGGAGAGACCCAGTACTTC | CASSFTGGETQYF
medium-sized | TRBJ1-1 | - | TRBV4-1 | 14 | TGCGCCAGCAGCCTCGGCCCCTTGAGCACTGAAGCTTTCTTT | CASSLGPLSTEAFF
few | TRBJ2-1 | - | TRBV3-1 | 17 | TGTGCCAGCAGCCAAGAACTAGGTCGACTCGCGTACAATGAGCAGTTCTTC | CASSQELGRLAYNEQFF
few | TRBJ2-2 | TRBD2 | TRBV10-3 | 13 | TGTGCCATCCTGGCGGGAGACACCGGGGAGCTGTTTTTT | CAILAGDTGELFF
- | TRBJ2-1 | - | TRBV28 | 14 | TGTGCCAGCAGGGAGGGGAGCTCCTACAATGAGCAGTTCTTC | CASREGSSYNEQFF
few | TRBJ2-3 | - | TRBV12-5 | 14 | TGTGCTAGTGGTTTGGTATTCGGCACAGATACGCAGTATTTT | CASGLVFGTDTQYF
once | TRBJ2-3 | TRBD2 | TRBV28 | 14 | TGTGCCAGCAGTAGCGGGAGGGCCGGGTATACGCAGTATTTT | CASSSGRAGYTQYF
few | TRBJ1-4 | - | TRBV30 | 14 | TGTGCCTGGACCCTGGGACGGACAAATGAAAAACTGTTTTTT | CAWTLGRTNEKLFF
many | TRBJ2-7 | - | TRBV20-1 | 15 | TGCAGTGCTAGAGATGATAGCGTCTACTCCTACGAGCAGTACTTC | CSARDDSVYSYEQYF
few | TRBJ1-2 | - | TRBV28 | 15 | TGTGCCAGCAGCACCAGGCCCGGCGGTGCTTATGGCTACACCTTC | CASSTRPGGAYGYTF
many | TRBJ2-7 | TRBD2 | TRBV4-1 | 15 | TGCGCCAGCAGCCAAGTCACTAGCGGGGGATACGAGCAGTACTTC | CASSQVTSGGYEQYF
medium-sized | TRBJ2-1 | TRBD1 | TRBV18 | 14 | TGTGCCAGCTCACCGGGACAGGGTTACAATGAGCAGTTCTTC | CASSPGQGYNEQFF
medium-sized | TRBJ2-1 | TRBD2 | TRBV29-1 | 14 | TGCAGCGCGACCAGCGGGAGGGCCGACAATGAGCAGTTCTTC | CSATSGRADNEQFF
many | TRBJ2-2 | TRBD2 | TRBV20-1 | 15 | TGCAGTGCTAGACGGCTAGCGGGAGGGGCCGGGGAGCTGTTTTTT | CSARRLAGGAGELFF
many | TRBJ1-5 | - | TRBV6-2/TRBV6-3 | 14 | TGTGCCAGCAGTAGCACAGGGATGAATCAGCCCCAGCATTTT | CASSSTGMNQPQHF
- | TRBJ2-7 | - | TRBV3-1 | 12 | TGTGCCAGCAGCCAAAACCGGGGGGAGCAGTACTTC | CASSQNRGEQYF
medium-sized | TRBJ2-4 | - | TRBV28 | 16 | TGTGCCAGCAGTTTAGGGGACCGCCTGCACGAAAACATTCAGTACTTC | CASSLGDRLHENIQYF
few | TRBJ2-7 | - | TRBV5-4 | 12 | TGTGCCAGCAGCTTGGGGGCCTACGAGCAGTACTTC | CASSLGAYEQYF
medium-sized | TRBJ2-3 | TRBD2 | TRBV24-1 | 16 | TGTGCCACCAGTGAATTCACTAGCGGGGGCACAGATACGCAGTATTTT | CATSEFTSGGTDTQYF
medium-sized | TRBJ1-2 | - | TRBV5-1 | 14 | TGCGCCAGCAGTCTACCGGGACCGTCGAGTCTGCACACCTTC | CASSLPGPSSLHTF
- | TRBJ2-2 | - | TRBV29-1 | 11 | TGCAGCGTTGGTTTCACCGGGGAGCTGTTTTTT | CSVGFTGELFF
many | TRBJ2-6 | TRBD1 | TRBV4-2 | 18 | TGTGCCAGCAGCCAAGGTTGGGCAGGGGGCCGTGGGGCCAACGTCCTGACTTTC | CASSQGWAGGRGANVLTF
- | TRBJ2-5 | TRBD1 | TRBV7-9 | 16 | TGTGCCAGCAGCTCATCCGGGACAGGGTTGGTGGAGACCCAGTACTTC | CASSSSGTGLVETQYF
many | TRBJ1-3 | - | TRBV20-1 | 15 | TGCAGTGCCTCACGTGGCAGGGCCAACGGAAACACCATATATTTT | CSASRGRANGNTIYF
medium-sized | TRBJ1-5 | - | TRBV27 | 13 | TGTGCCAGCAGCTTATGGATCAATCAGCCCCAGCATTTT | CASSLWINQPQHF
many | TRBJ2-2 | - | TRBV5-1 | 15 | TGCGCCAGCAGCATGTCCATGTCGAACACCGGGGAGCTGTTTTTT | CASSMSMSNTGELFF
medium-sized | TRBJ2-5 | - | TRBV10-3 | 14 | TGTGCCATCAGTTCCATTAACCTTCAAGAGACCCAGTACTTC | CAISSINLQETQYF
medium-sized | TRBJ2-1 | TRBD1 | TRBV20-1 | 13 | TGCAGTGCTAGGGGACAGCAGTACAATGAGCAGTTCTTC | CSARGQQYNEQFF
medium-sized | TRBJ2-7 | - | TRBV25-1 | 11 | TGTGCCAGCAGTGATAGGTACGAGCAGTACTTC | CASSDRYEQYF
- | TRBJ2-7 | TRBD1 | TRBV29-1 | 13 | TGCAGCGTTATACGACAGGGGAAATACGAGCAGTACTTC | CSVIRQGKYEQYF
few | TRBJ2-1 | TRBD2 | TRBV14 | 15 | TGTGCCAGCAGCCAAGTTCAAGCGGGAACGTATGAGCAGTTCTTC | CASSQVQAGTYEQFF
- | TRBJ1-2 | - | TRBV28 | 16 | TGTGCCAGCAGCTCCCGAGGCCAGATTCCGTCCTATGGCTACACCTTC | CASSSRGQIPSYGYTF
many | TRBJ2-3 | TRBD1 | TRBV7-8 | 16 | TGTGCCAGCAGCTTAGACCGGGACAGGGGACAAGATACGCAGTATTTT | CASSLDRDRGQDTQYF
few | TRBJ2-7 | TRBD2 | TRBV20-1 | 16 | TGCAGTGCCTGCCGACGAGGGGTAGCGGGAGACTACGAGCAGTACTTC | CSACRRGVAGDYEQYF
medium-sized | TRBJ2-5 | - | TRBV23-1 | 16 | TGCGCCAGCAGTCAGGTTCCCGGGACTGGTCGAGAGACCCAGTACTTC | CASSQVPGTGRETQYF